These 11 T cell receptor beta chains were all obtained from the same sample, sequenced in a study of OX40 agonist ivuxolimab in advanced cancers. The repertoire was sequenced with immunoSEQ multiplex PCR; TCRdb's copy has only in-frame clones and lacks some. Of under 40,000 clones in the sample, around three quarters were seen once. The sequenced sample was CD4+ or CD8+ T cells sorted from blood, obtained in a trial of the OX40 agonist ivuxolimab. The receptors were gathered from an adult with an advanced solid tumor such as melanoma, head and neck, liver or kidney cancer.

About this clone: The sample contains more than one DNA sequence encoding this CDR3. The chain has TRBV18 and TRBJ1-5, with 7 nucleotides matching TRBD1. This CDR3 comprises 13 residues. V was pared by 2 bases and J by 5 bases, with 0 bases of the junction left unmatched. Germline values: CDR1 KGHSH, CDR2 LQKENI. The CDR3 coding sequence is TGTGCCAGCTCACCAGACAGGGATCAGCCCCAGCATTTT. Amino acid sequence: CASSPDRDQPQHF.

Only a few counts were recorded for this clone. One junction end does not reproduce the germline sequence, and a read error may be involved. This chain joins TRBV2 and TRBJ1-1; maybe TRBD1 (6 bases). Germline loops: CDR1 SNHLY, CDR2 FYNNEI. The CDR3 extends over 13 amino acids. The CDR3: CASREGGNTEAFF. CDR3 DNA sequence: TGTGCCAGCAGGGAAGGGGGGAACACTGAAGCTTTCTTT. Looking up the rest from reference TRBV2 and TRBJ1-1 gives the full variable domain: EPEVTQTPSHQVTQMGQEVILRCVPISNHLYFYWYRQILGQKVEFLVSFYNNEISEKSEIFDDQFSVERPDGSNFTLKIRSTKLEDSAMYFCASREGGNTEAFFGQGTRLTVV.

This clone was seen more than once but under ten times. The chain joins TRBV5-1 to TRBJ2-2; the D is unclear. The CDR3 has 13 residues. Trimming took 4 bases from V and 7 from J, leaving 11 bases between them. CDR1 is SGHRS and CDR2 is YFSETQ in the germline V gene. CDR3 DNA: TGCGCCAGCAGCCCCTCCCTCGACGGGGAGCTGTTTTTT. As protein: CASSPSLDGELFF.

The chain recombines TRBV5-6 with TRBJ1-1; D remains ambiguous. CDR3 size: 12 residues. Between the trimmed V and J ends, which lost 5 bases and 1 base, there was a span of 6 bases. Looked up from germline, CDR1 is SGHDT and CDR2 is YYEEEE. The CDR3 region is CASSWGNTEAFF. DNA of the CDR3: TGTGCCAGCAGTTGGGGGAACACTGAAGCTTTCTTT.

This chain joins TRBV20-1 and TRBJ1-2; no clear D. Trimming left V 6 bases short and J 10 bases short, with 15 bases between. Germline V CDR1 and CDR2: DFQATT, SNEGSKA (reference sequence). The CDR3 sequence is 11 residues long. DNA of the CDR3: TGCAGTGCCTCGAGGGCGGGGTACTACACCTTC. Translating it yields CSASRAGYYTF.

This clone was found a few times. The V gene is TRBV6-6, the J gene TRBJ1-2; D may be TRBD1 (6 bases). Trimming shortened V by 7 bases and J by 2 bases, and 8 bases separated the two germline ends. The CDR3 is made up of 12 amino acids. Germline V CDR1 and CDR2: MNHNY, SVGAGI (reference sequence). The CDR3 DNA is TGTGCCAGCAAAACAGGGAACTATGGCTACACCTTC. Amino acids: CASKTGNYGYTF.

The J gene is TRBJ1-2, the V gene TRBV5-1, with D unclear. V lost 3 bases and J lost 13, with 10 bases in between. CDR1 and CDR2 from the germline V gene are SGHRS and YFSETQ. CDR3 length: 10 residues. The CDR3 sequence is CASSYPGSTF. The CDR3 nucleotides are TGCGCCAGCAGCTACCCAGGTAGCACCTTC.

DNA of the CDR3: TGTGCCAGCAGCGCCCTTCGAGGGATCCACAATGAGCAGTTCTTC. It yields the protein CASSALRGIHNEQFF. This chain connects TRBV4-2 to TRBJ2-1; D possibly corresponds to TRBD2 (5 bases). The CDR3 contains 15 residues. Germline CDR1 is LGHNA and CDR2 is YNFKEQ. V shed 5 bases and J shed 5 bases, with 16 bases lying between them.

The chain has TRBV5-1 and TRBJ2-2, with a possible D match to TRBD2 (5 bases). Between the trimmed V and J ends, which lost 7 bases and 5 bases, there was a span of 12 bases. The CDR3 is 13 amino acids. Germline loops: CDR1 SGHRS, CDR2 YFSETQ. For the CDR3, the DNA is TGCGCCAGCCGACTAACCGAGACCGGGGAGCTGTTTTTT. It is translated as CASRLTETGELFF.

The chain combines TRBV5-1 with TRBJ2-7, with 9 nucleotides matching TRBD1. Germline V gene data show CDR1 as SGHRS and CDR2 as YFSETQ. The J segment lost 4 bases and the V segment lost 4 bases, leaving 9 bases of the junction unmatched. This CDR3 region has 15 residues. CDR3 amino acids: CASSGADRGRYEQYF. CDR3 bases: TGCGCCAGCAGCGGAGCGGACAGGGGAAGGTACGAGCAGTACTTC.

The chain carries TRBV10-2 and TRBJ1-2, with a weak D call TRBD1 (5 bases). Per the germline V gene, CDR1 is WSHSY and CDR2 is SAAADI. V was trimmed by 10 bases and J by 4 bases, leaving 13 bases between them. The CDR3 length is 12 residues. CDR3 DNA: TGCGCCACTCGGGACGGCTTCTATGGCTACACCTTC. It encodes CATRDGFYGYTF.